Shown below are 14 T cell receptor beta chains from a single sample sequenced in a study of blood T cells in healthy people across ages. The use of a sample-barcoded 5' primer and a J-beta primer mix characterized a second PCR of about 7 to 12 cycles. From the 5' RACE reads, TCRdb called clonotypes with MiXCR, one entry per CDR3 protein. Of some 1,500,000 distinct CDR3 sequences in the sample, under 55% were seen once. Material: blood. These TCRs come from a woman aged 18-29 years in good health.

CDR3 sequence (DNA): TGCGCCAGCAGCTCCGGACTAGGTCAGGCCCAGTACTTC. Its protein is CASSSGLGQAQYF. The rearrangement links TRBV4-3 to TRBJ2-5; 7 positions match TRBD2. J gave up 9 bases and V 5 bases, and 9 bases lay outside the gene matches. CDR3 length: 13 residues. CDR1 and CDR2 from the germline V gene are LGHNA and YSLEER.

The chain employs TRBV4-3 and TRBJ2-7; TRBD1 is a possible D gene (6 bases). In germline, CDR1 is LGHNA, CDR2 YSLEER. The CDR3 extends over 15 amino acids. The ends were cut back, 0 bases at V and 1 base at J, with 10 bases in the middle. The DNA of the CDR3 is TGCGCCAGCAGCCAAGATCTCGGACAGTCCTACGAGCAGTACTTC. This translates into CASSQDLGQSYEQYF.

The sample holds a few counts of this clonotype. The chain has TRBV29-1 and TRBJ2-1; unclear D gene. The V and J ends lost 2 bases and 2 bases respectively, with 10 bases between them. The CDR3 runs 14 residues. CDR1 and CDR2 (germline): SQVTM, ANQGSEA. The CDR3 spells CSVEFGRAYNEQFF. CDR3 nucleotide sequence: TGCAGCGTTGAATTCGGGCGCGCCTACAATGAGCAGTTCTTC.

This rearrangement joins TRBV7-9 to TRBJ2-2; 7 positions agree with TRBD1. Germline V gives CDR1 SEHNR, CDR2 FQNEAQ (reference sequence). The CDR3 is made up of 18 amino acids. V dropped 5 bases and J dropped 2; count of bases not matched to a gene: 14. CDR3 loop: CASSPQKLGQKNTGELFF. The CDR3 DNA reads TGTGCCAGCAGCCCACAAAAACTGGGACAGAAAAACACCGGGGAGCTGTTTTTT.

Turning to this clonotype: The junction does not match germline at one end; this may be a read error. This sequence joins TRBV12-3 or TRBV12-4 and TRBJ2-1, with 11 bases fitting TRBD2. The CDR3 runs to 16 residues. The CDR3 DNA is TGTGCCAGCACCCTAGCGGGAGGTATAAAGTACAATGGGCAGTTCTTC. This sequence encodes CASTLAGGIKYNGQFF.

There are a few counts of this clonotype. The chain carries TRBV30 and TRBJ2-4, with D possibly TRBD2 on 6 matching bases. The J call is doubtful: the DNA matches TRBJ2-5 better. Germline-derived CDR1 and CDR2 are GTSNPN and SVGIG (reference sequence). CDR3 size: 14 residues. The CDR3 DNA reads as TGTGCCTGGAGTGTAGGGACTTCACAAGAGACCCAGTACTTC. Residues: CAWSVGTSQETQYF.

The chain recombines TRBV5-1 with TRBJ1-1; no clear D gene. Germline loops: CDR1 SGHRS, CDR2 YFSETQ. V was cut by 0 bases and J by 4 bases, with 16 bases left in between. The CDR3 totals 16 residues. CDR3 in DNA: TGCGCCAGCAGCTTGGGCCCTGACCTCTGGGCCACTGAAGCTTTCTTT. It translates to CASSLGPDLWATEAFF.

This clonotype has more than one count but fewer than ten. The chain has TRBV6-5 and TRBJ2-7; tentatively, D is TRBD2 (5 bases). From germline, CDR1 is MNHEY and CDR2 SVGAGI. This CDR3 contains 14 residues. V gave up 3 bases and J gave up 2 bases, with 11 bases separating them. DNA for the CDR3: TGTGCCAGCAGTTATGGTCTAGCTACCTACGAGCAGTACTTC. Translating gives CASSYGLATYEQYF.

The chain combines TRBV5-1 with TRBJ1-2, with 8 bases aligning to TRBD1. V dropped 4 bases and J dropped 4; count of bases not matched to a gene: 9. Germline assignment: CDR1 SGHRS and CDR2 YFSETQ. There are 15 residues in the CDR3. CDR3: CASSPWDRSIYGYTF. The CDR3 DNA follows: TGCGCCAGCAGCCCCTGGGACAGGTCCATCTATGGCTACACCTTC. The whole variable domain, remainder taken from reference TRBV5-1 and TRBJ1-2, is KAGVTQTPRYLIKTRGQQVTLSCSPISGHRSVSWYQQTPGQGLQFLFEYFSETQRNKGNFPGRFSGRQFSNSRSEMNVSTLELGDSALYLCASSPWDRSIYGYTFGSGTRLTVV.

This clonotype came up a few times. V usage is TRBV4-1 and J usage is TRBJ2-7, with D uncertain. Per the germline V gene, CDR1 is MGHRA and CDR2 is YSYEKL. This CDR3 is built from 12 residues. Between the trimmed V and J ends, which lost 5 bases and 6 bases, there was a span of 11 bases. This chain's CDR3 is CASSSLQSEQYF. The CDR3, as DNA: TGCGCCAGCAGCTCTCTTCAGAGCGAGCAGTACTTC.

The V gene is TRBV4-3, the J gene TRBJ2-7; D remains ambiguous. This CDR3 spans 13 amino acids. Trimming shortened V by 0 bases and J by 5 bases, and 8 bases separated the two germline ends. The germline CDR1 and CDR2 sequences are LGHNA and YSLEER. The CDR3 reads CASSQDLTHEQYF. DNA of the CDR3: TGCGCCAGCAGCCAAGATTTAACCCACGAGCAGTACTTC.

The chain has TRBV9 and TRBJ2-1; D gene ambiguous. V shed 4 bases and J shed 0 bases, with 11 bases lying between them. The length of the CDR3 is 15 residues. CDR1 SGDLS and CDR2 YYNGEE come from the germline V gene. The CDR3 sequence: CASSTTERSYNEQFF. The DNA for the CDR3 is TGTGCCAGCAGCACCACTGAACGCTCCTACAATGAGCAGTTCTTC.

V usage is TRBV15 and J usage is TRBJ2-7; D gene ambiguous. Germline assignment: CDR1 LNHNV and CDR2 YYDKDF (reference sequence). V was shortened by 0 bases and J by 2 bases, with 11 bases between the two germline ends. The CDR3 runs 15 residues. CDR3 sequence (DNA): TGTGCCACCAGCAGAGATCTGGGCAGAACCTACGAGCAGTACTTC. It is translated as CATSRDLGRTYEQYF. The whole variable domain, filled in from reference TRBV15 and TRBJ2-7, reads DAMVIQNPRYQVTQFGKPVTLSCSQTLNHNVMYWYQQKSSQAPKLLFHYYDKDFNNEADTPDNFQSRRPNTSFCFLDIRSPGLGDTAMYLCATSRDLGRTYEQYFGPGTRLTVT.

The chain couples TRBV2 to TRBJ1-5; tentatively, D is TRBD1 (5 bases). Trimming cost V 1 base and J 6 bases, with 13 bases left between them. Germline V gene data show CDR1 as SNHLY and CDR2 as FYNNEI. The CDR3 spans 15 residues. CDR3 DNA sequence: TGTGCCAGCAGTGAAGGTCTGTCAGGGCGTCAGCCCCAGCATTTT. It codes for CASSEGLSGRQPQHF.